The clone carrying this T cell receptor beta chain appeared a few times. After removal of 6 bases from V and 4 bases from J, the junction contained 7 bases not matched to a gene. This CDR3 has 15 residues. The data originate from a study of response to subunit inactivated influenza vaccine. Via MiXCR, TCRdb re-called the RT-PCR reads, giving one row per CDR3 protein. The repertoire consists of roughly 500,000 distinct CDR3 sequences, with under 30% occurring once and the leading ten covering 2.5% to 3.5%. The data also belong to a second study, concerning T cells expressing NK-cell markers. From that second work: The authors made TCR beta cDNA libraries by 5'RACE template switching. This switching added a universal primer site and UMIs. Sorted T-cell subsets CD3+CD56+NKG2C+, CD3+CD56+NKG2C- and CD3+CD56-NKG2C+ were TCR beta-sequenced. There were seven HCMV-seropositive donors and one seronegative donor among the eight sequenced. In a handful of donors, dominant NKG2C+ clonotypes were about 1.0-8% of CD8+ T cells.

The J gene is TRBJ2-3, the V gene TRBV12-3 or TRBV12-4; TRBD2 agrees at 10 bases. The sequencing here drew on CD4+ T cells sorted from PBMCs, taken about 12 days after vaccination. The receptor's source is a man aged 45-60 years who received an inactivated influenza vaccine. Written as DNA, the CDR3 is TGTGCCAGCAGGGAAACTAGCGGGGTCGCAGATACGCAGTATTTT. It is translated as CASRETSGVADTQYF.